These 5 T cell receptor beta chains share one sample of origin, sequenced in a study of beta chain features in type 1 diabetes. Findings and caveats of the study: TCRB CDR3s were moderately but significantly shorter in Type 1 diabetes patients in all four CD4+ subsets.

The authors reverse transcribed all of the isolated RNA, so sequencing captured expressed TCRB transcripts. Data came from immunoSEQ multiplex PCR; TCRdb stores just in-frame clones and leaves some out. The sample includes 550,000 to 850,000 clones, around 15% seen only once; the top ten take 0.022%. Their cognate antigens are unknown. The sequenced material came from naive CD4+ T cells from blood. The receptors were gathered from a man between 18 and 35 years old with type 1 diabetes.

This clone was counted only a few times. V and J are TRBV4-1 and TRBJ2-2; possible D gene TRBD1, 6 bases. Trimming removed 0 bases from V and 6 bases from J, with 11 bases in between. CDR3 length equals 15 residues. The germline V gene encodes CDR1 MGHRA and CDR2 YSYEKL. CDR3 DNA: TGCGCCAGCAGCCAAGATCAGGGGATAGCCGGGGAGCTGTTTTTT. Amino acids: CASSQDQGIAGELFF.

The CDR3 spells CAISVRQGKETQYF. The CDR3 nucleotides read TGTGCCATCAGTGTGAGACAGGGGAAGGAGACCCAGTACTTC. The genes are TRBV10-3 and TRBJ2-5, with 8 bases matching TRBD1. V lost 4 bases, J lost 5 bases, and 6 bases stayed unmatched. This CDR3 spans 14 amino acids. Germline V gives CDR1 ENHRY, CDR2 SYGVKD.

This clone was counted only a few times. The genes are TRBV10-3 and TRBJ1-2; TRBD1 is a possible D gene (5 bases). Germline V gives CDR1 ENHRY, CDR2 SYGVKD. The V gene lost 4 bases and the J gene lost 8 bases, with 14 bases spanning the gap. This CDR3 has 13 amino acids. The CDR3 sequence: CAISVGPEGGYTF. DNA for the CDR3: TGTGCCATCAGTGTTGGTCCCGAGGGGGGCTACACCTTC.

This clone has only a few counts. This chain joins TRBV11-3 and TRBJ2-3, with D perhaps TRBD2 (5 bases). Trimming shortened V by 0 bases and J by 0 bases, and 10 bases separated the two germline ends. The CDR3 spans 16 residues. The germline V gene encodes CDR1 SGHNT and CDR2 YENEEA. The CDR3 sequence: CASSLDSERSTDTQYF. For the CDR3, the DNA is TGTGCCAGCAGCTTAGATTCTGAGCGGAGCACAGATACGCAGTATTTT.

A remark on this clone: Other DNA sequences from this sample encode an identical CDR3 as well. CDR3 bases: TGTGCCTGGAGTCGGGAGGGCAATCAGCCCCAGCATTTT. Amino acid sequence: CAWSREGNQPQHF. This sequence joins TRBV30 and TRBJ1-5, with D hard to call. Germline-derived CDR1 and CDR2 are GTSNPN and SVGIG (reference sequence). CDR3 size: 13 residues. Trimming shortened V by 2 bases and J by 2 bases, and 7 bases separated the two germline ends.